This T cell receptor beta chain derives from a study of beta chain features in type 1 diabetes. A note on this clone: Its target is not known.

Germline loops: CDR1 SGHTA, CDR2 FQGNSA. This CDR3 is 15 amino acids long. Trimming took off 5 bases at V and 1 base at J, with 14 bases between the two ends. Findings of the study overall: For type 1 diabetes patients, VDJ junctions showed fewer insertions and more deletions.

The authors reverse transcribed all of the isolated RNA, so sequencing captured expressed TCRB transcripts. Using immunoSEQ multiplex PCR, the repertoire was profiled, and TCRdb retains in-frame clones only, with some absent. Altogether 250,000 to 300,000 clones are present, 7.5% to 9.5% being singletons, with the ten largest covering roughly 0.94%. This sequence was found in a woman aged 18-35 years in good health. Sequencing used central memory CD4+ T cells from blood. The chain employs TRBV7-2 and TRBJ1-1, with D uncertain. CDR3 sequence: CASSPISRRNTEAFF. In DNA, the CDR3 is TGTGCCAGCAGCCCAATCAGCAGGAGGAACACTGAAGCTTTCTTT.